This TCR beta chain was sequenced in a study of cytomegalovirus exposure and HLA in healthy donors. Amplification used 60 Vbeta primers and 13 Jbeta primers. Some clones are missing from TCRdb's copy, which holds only in-frame ones; the method was immunoSEQ multiplex PCR. Of a few hundred thousand clones in the sample, roughly 80% were seen once. Trimming cost V 1 base and J 1 base; bases outside gene matches: 7. The CDR3 has 16 amino acids. Per the germline V gene, CDR1 is SGHRS and CDR2 is YFSETQ. This clone was recorded a few times. The clonotype comes from a middle-aged man in good health and CMV-seronegative. Sequenced sample: PBMCs. This chain connects TRBV5-1 to TRBJ2-5, with 7 bases that match TRBD2. The CDR3, as DNA: TGCGCCAGCAGCTTGCGGGGGGTTAATAGCCAAGAGACCCAGTACTTC. It yields the protein CASSLRGVNSQETQYF.